This is a list of T cell receptor beta chains from one sample in a study of vaccination effects on CD4 cells after COVID-19. These receptors lack a known antigen. Only in-frame clones appear in the TCRdb table, and some are missing; sequencing was by immunoSEQ multiplex PCR. In the table there are 65,000 to 90,000 clones, 65% to 80% of which are singletons. The source material was CD4+ T cells from PBMCs cultured with HCoV-NL63 spike peptides, sampled before COVID-19 vaccination. These receptors came from a human donor who received a COVID-19 vaccine. Each CDR3 is given with its conserved first and last residue. D genes are given only for firm matches. Part of the rows lack a size; the others show once, few, many or a class for expanded clones.

TRBV18,-,-,TRBJ2-2,TGTGCCAGCTCACTCCAGGACACGGCTGGGGAGCTGTTTTTT,CASSLQDTAGELFF
TRBV5-1,-,-,TRBJ1-5,TGCGCCAGCAGCCTTGATTTGAATCAGCCCCAGCATTTT,CASSLDLNQPQHF
TRBV4-1,-,few,TRBJ1-2,TGCGCCAGCAGCCCGAGATACAGCGTTGGGTATGGCTACACCTTC,CASSPRYSVGYGYTF
TRBV7-2,-,-,TRBJ2-3,TGTGCCAGCAGCTTGGGGGTTCTCTCAGATACGCAGTATTTT,CASSLGVLSDTQYF
TRBV9,TRBD2,-,TRBJ2-2,TGTGCCAGCAGCGCAGGGACTAGCGGGGGGACTAACACCGGGGAGCTGTTTTTT,CASSAGTSGGTNTGELFF
TRBV2,-,once,TRBJ1-1,TGTGCCAGCAGCTACAGCGGCGGGAACACTGAAGCTTTCTTT,CASSYSGGNTEAFF
TRBV27,TRBD2,-,TRBJ2-3,TGTGCCAGCAGTTCTAGACAGATAGCGGGGAGATTGGATACGCAGTATTTT,CASSSRQIAGRLDTQYF
TRBV18,-,-,TRBJ1-5,TGTGCCAGCTCACTGTTAGGGCAAGGGCAGCCCCAGCATTTT,CASSLLGQGQPQHF
TRBV15,-,medium-sized,TRBJ1-1,TGTGCCACCAGCAGAGGACAGTCGAACACTGAAGCTTTCTTT,CATSRGQSNTEAFF
TRBV5-6,-,-,TRBJ2-2,TGTGCCAGCAGGCTAAGGGCCCTCCCCGGGGAGCTGTTTTTT,CASRLRALPGELFF
TRBV19,-,-,TRBJ2-3,TGTGCCAGTAGTCCGGGGACAGATACGCAGTATTTT,CASSPGTDTQYF
TRBV5-1,TRBD1,-,TRBJ2-1,TGCGCCAGCAGCCCGACAGGGGACGGTGAGCAGTTCTTC,CASSPTGDGEQFF
TRBV7-9,-,-,TRBJ2-1,TGTGCCAGCAGCTTCGGACTGATAAATGAGCAGTTCTTC,CASSFGLINEQFF
TRBV6-1,-,-,TRBJ1-6,TGTGCCAGCAGTGAACCCGGTGCGGGTAATTCACCCCTCCACTTT,CASSEPGAGNSPLHF
TRBV15,-,few,TRBJ2-1,TGTGCCACCAGCAGAGATTGGCGGGTAATCGGGGATGAGCAGTTCTTC,CATSRDWRVIGDEQFF
TRBV10-3,-,-,TRBJ2-2,TGTGCCATCAGTGCAGTACTAACGAACACCGGGGAGCTGTTTTTT,CAISAVLTNTGELFF
TRBV29-1,-,-,TRBJ1-3,TGCAGCGTTGAAGATCTTCGCCAGGTAACCATATATTTT,CSVEDLRQVTIYF
TRBV18,-,-,TRBJ2-2,TGTGCCAGCTCACCGAACACCGGGACTTCCACCGGGGAGCTGTTTTTT,CASSPNTGTSTGELFF
TRBV23-1,TRBD1,-,TRBJ2-3,TGCGCCAGCAGTCAATCGCGTTTTGAAGGGGGCGATCCGCATACGCAGTATTTT,CASSQSRFEGGDPHTQYF
TRBV12-3/TRBV12-4,-,-,TRBJ1-1,TGTGCCAGCAGTCCTCAGGGTCCTGAAGCTTTCTTT,CASSPQGPEAFF
TRBV6-5,-,-,TRBJ1-5,TGTGCCAGCAAGGACAATAGCAATCAGCCCCAGCATTTT,CASKDNSNQPQHF
TRBV9,-,-,TRBJ2-1,TGTGCCAGCAGCGTAGGGGGGAATGGGTACAATGAGCAGTTCTTC,CASSVGGNGYNEQFF
TRBV24-1,-,-,TRBJ2-6,TGTGCCACCAGTGATTCCAGGGCGGGGGCCAACGTCCTGACTTTC,CATSDSRAGANVLTF
TRBV5-1,-,-,TRBJ1-3,TGCGCCAGCAGCTTGGGAGGGCAGGCGGACACCATATATTTT,CASSLGGQADTIYF
TRBV25-1,TRBD1,-,TRBJ1-2,TGTGCCAGCAGTGATATAGGGACAGAGCTCTATGGCTACACCTTC,CASSDIGTELYGYTF
TRBV6-5,-,-,TRBJ1-6,TGTGCCAGCATGAGGGGCAATTCACCCCTCCACTTT,CASMRGNSPLHF
TRBV29-1,-,few,TRBJ1-2,TGCAGCGTTCAACAGGGTAACTATGGCTACACCTTC,CSVQQGNYGYTF
TRBV24-1,-,-,TRBJ1-5,TGTGCCACCAGTGAAGGGGGGCTGGGCAATCAGCCCCAGCATTTT,CATSEGGLGNQPQHF
TRBV5-1,TRBD2,-,TRBJ2-2,TGCGCCAGCAGCTGGACCCCGTGGGGCACGACTAGTGGCTCGCAGCGGGGCGTTACCGGGGAGCTGTTTTTT,CASSWTPWGTTSGSQRGVTGELFF
TRBV4-3,TRBD2,-,TRBJ2-3,TGCGCCAGCAGCCTCCGGACTAGCGGTAGCACAGATACGCAGTATTTT,CASSLRTSGSTDTQYF
TRBV6-6,-,-,TRBJ1-1,TGTGCCAGCAGTTACAAGAGGAACACTGAAGCTTTCTTT,CASSYKRNTEAFF
TRBV7-3,TRBD2,-,TRBJ2-4,TGTGCCAGCAGCTTAGAGCCTAGCGGGGGGGCGGGGATTTCGGGAAACATTCAGTACTTC,CASSLEPSGGAGISGNIQYF
TRBV7-3,-,-,TRBJ1-2,TGTGCCAGCAGCTTAAAAGGTGGAGGGGGCTACACCTTC,CASSLKGGGGYTF
TRBV19,-,few,TRBJ1-5,TGTGCCAGTAGTCCCCCGCATCAGCCCCAGCATTTT,CASSPPHQPQHF
TRBV4-1,TRBD1,-,TRBJ1-4,TGCGCCAGCAGCCAACCTACAGGGGGCGCGCGTAATGAAAAACTGTTTTTT,CASSQPTGGARNEKLFF
TRBV6-1,-,-,TRBJ1-2,TGTGCCAGCAGTGCGGTCCCTTCCGGAGGGGTGAATGGCTACACCTTC,CASSAVPSGGVNGYTF